The next 8 T cell receptor beta chains were all read from a single sample in a study of human T cells and chemical hapten exposure. MiXCR, applied by TCRdb to the RACE reads, yields one record per CDR3 protein. The repertoire has about 49,000 distinct CDR3 sequences, about a tenth of them found once; the top ten carry around 4.5%. Time point meaning: patch test 1, 2 weeks after DPC sensitization. Indicated treatment: therapeutic diphenylcyclopropenone sensitization with weekly scalp DPC. The sequenced sample was whole blood, obtained in connection with sensitization to the hapten diphenylcyclopropenone (DPC). All receptors come from a woman between 50 and 59 years old with alopecia areata. Some clones in this sample may be carry-over from other donors' samples.

This clonotype was counted at least ten times. V usage is TRBV7-6 and J usage is TRBJ2-2, with D perhaps matching TRBD2 (6 bases). Looked up from germline, CDR1 is SGHVS and CDR2 is FNYEAQ. V was trimmed by 5 bases and J by 1 base, leaving 14 bases between them. The CDR3 is 16 residues long. As DNA, the CDR3 is TGTGCCAGCAGCCGTAGCGGCGTAAGGAACACCGGGGAGCTGTTTTTT. This encodes CASSRSGVRNTGELFF.

This clonotype was counted at least ten times. This sequence joins TRBV3-1 and TRBJ2-2; 8 positions agree with TRBD2. V lost 4 bases to trimming and J lost 0 bases; unmatched junction nucleotides: 1. Germline values: CDR1 LGHDT, CDR2 YNNKEL (reference sequence). The CDR3 totals 15 residues. The DNA of the CDR3 is TGTGCCAGCAGCCCCGGGAGGGCGAACACCGGGGAGCTGTTTTTT. It specifies CASSPGRANTGELFF. The full variable domain, with the rest looked up from reference TRBV3-1 and TRBJ2-2, is DTAVSQTPKYLVTQMGNDKSIKCEQNLGHDTMYWYKQDSKKFLKIMFSYNNKELIINETVPNRFSPKSPDKAHLNLHINSLELGDSAVYFCASSPGRANTGELFFGEGSRLTVL.

In its sample, this clonotype was seen many times. The chain is built from TRBV7-2 and TRBJ2-7, with no clear D. The CDR3 has 12 amino acids. The V end lost 5 bases, the J end lost 6 bases, and 11 bases lay between the germline ends. Germline V CDR1 and CDR2: SGHTA, FQGNSA. The CDR3 DNA sequence: TGTGCCAGCAGCGACACCTGGGGCGAGCAGTACTTC. Translation: CASSDTWGEQYF.

This clonotype was observed many times. The gene calls are TRBV7-6 and TRBJ1-4; D might be TRBD1 (5 bases). This CDR3 is built from 14 residues. The germline V and J ends were trimmed by 5 bases and 7 bases, with 14 bases remaining between them. Germline CDR1 reads SGHVS; CDR2 reads FNYEAQ. The CDR3 loop is CASSGGRSSEKLFF. CDR3 sequence (DNA): TGTGCCAGCAGCGGGGGGAGGTCGAGTGAAAAACTGTTTTTT.

In its sample, this clonotype was seen many times. The CDR3 DNA sequence: TGCAGTGCTAGAGCCGGCGAGACTCAGCCCCAGCATTTT. Translation: CSARAGETQPQHF. V gene TRBV20-1 combines with J gene TRBJ1-5; D uncertain. V was clipped by 1 base and J by 6 bases, with 10 bases between them. This CDR3 region has 13 residues. Germline values: CDR1 DFQATT, CDR2 SNEGSKA (reference sequence).

The gene calls are TRBV18 and TRBJ1-5, with D perhaps TRBD1 (5 bases). The germline gives CDR1 KGHSH, CDR2 LQKENI. CDR3 length: 15 residues. Trimming removed 2 bases from V and 2 bases from J, with 10 bases in between. CDR3 in amino acids: CASSPDSSGNQPQHF. For the CDR3, the DNA is TGTGCCAGCTCACCAGACAGCTCTGGCAATCAGCCCCAGCATTTT.

Ten or more counts support this clonotype. The rearrangement links TRBV4-1 to TRBJ2-3; 8 bases map to TRBD1. V shed 0 bases and J 4 bases; nucleotides not matched to a gene: 3. Germline CDR1 and CDR2: MGHRA and YSYEKL. The CDR3 covers 15 residues. The CDR3 nucleotides are TGCGCCAGCAGCCAAGATGACAGGGGTGCAGATACGCAGTATTTT. This codes for CASSQDDRGADTQYF.

This clonotype was seen many times. The chain links TRBV12-3 or TRBV12-4 to TRBJ2-5; TRBD2 matches at 13 bases. This CDR3 has 15 amino acids. With V trimmed by 6 bases and J by 3 bases, 4 bases remained unmatched. This CDR3 reads CASRSGTSGKETQYF. In DNA, the CDR3 is TGTGCCAGCAGGTCAGGGACTAGCGGGAAAGAGACCCAGTACTTC.